The clone carrying this TCR beta chain was seen a handful of times. Here immunoSEQ multiplex PCR was the method, and the copy in TCRdb shows in-frame clones only, minus some. The data contain under 5,500 clones, about 33% of them seen just once; the ten biggest clones take up approximately 8.1%. This sample is part of a study of T cells in localized non-small cell lung cancer. The CDR3 consists of 12 residues. Germline CDR1 and CDR2: GTSNPN and SVGIG (reference sequence). The ends were cut back, 4 bases at V and 4 bases at J, with 7 bases in the middle. This receptor was identified in a female donor older than 55 with stage I lung adenocarcinoma. This chain joins TRBV30 and TRBJ1-4; no reliable D call. Sequences were derived from lung tumor tissue, sampled before any cancer treatment. This CDR3 is CAWNGFNEKLFF. The DNA for the CDR3 is TGTGCCTGGAATGGTTTTAATGAAAAACTGTTTTTT.